Listed below are T cell receptor beta chains from one sample, sequenced in a study of shared clonotypes between healthy human individuals. Repertoires were generated with immunoSEQ multiplex PCR, while TCRdb's copy carries only in-frame clones and drops some. The sample includes 2.3 million or so clones, 93% of them seen just once. The sequencing sample was made of naive CD4+ T cells from PBMCs. The receptors were sampled from a man aged 18-30 years in good health. Some clones in this sample may be carry-over from other donors' samples. The CDR3 runs from the conserved cysteine through the conserved F or W. Each record gives: V gene, clone size, J gene, D gene, CDR3 protein, CDR3 DNA. A D gene is named only where the DNA matches it firmly. Clone size is given for some rows only: seen once, a few or many times, or a class if the clone is expanded.

TRBV5-5,-,TRBJ1-1,-,CASSLRPIMNTEAFF,TGTGCCAGCAGCTTGAGGCCCATAATGAACACTGAAGCTTTCTTT
TRBV28,once,TRBJ1-5,-,CASSFSGRGQPQHF,TGTGCCAGCAGTTTTTCGGGCAGAGGTCAGCCCCAGCATTTT
TRBV9,-,TRBJ2-5,-,CASSVGPGRETQYF,TGTGCCAGCAGCGTAGGCCCAGGGCGGGAGACCCAGTACTTC
TRBV15,-,TRBJ1-5,-,CATSTPQGRGLGQPQHF,TGTGCCACCAGCACTCCCCAGGGTCGGGGGCTCGGTCAGCCCCAGCATTTT
TRBV11-2,few,TRBJ1-1,-,CASSSLRGENTEAFF,TGTGCCAGCAGCTCCCTCAGAGGGGAGAACACTGAAGCTTTCTTT
TRBV7-2,-,TRBJ1-3,-,CASSLGRRAGFGNTIYF,TGTGCCAGCAGCTTAGGGCGCAGGGCGGGATTTGGAAACACCATATATTTT
TRBV19,-,TRBJ1-5,-,CASSPQGSDQPQHF,TGTGCCAGTAGTCCCCAGGGTAGCGATCAGCCCCAGCATTTT
TRBV29-1,-,TRBJ1-1,-,CSVLTRVNTEAFF,TGCAGCGTTTTGACAAGAGTGAACACTGAAGCTTTCTTT
TRBV28,-,TRBJ1-1,-,CASSFGGQKTEAFF,TGTGCCAGCAGTTTTGGGGGCCAGAAAACTGAAGCTTTCTTT
TRBV28,-,TRBJ2-3,-,CASGTVSSTDTQYF,TGTGCCAGCGGGACGGTCTCTAGCACAGATACGCAGTATTTT
TRBV15,-,TRBJ2-3,-,CATSRGRTLTDTQYF,TGTGCCACCAGCAGGGGACGGACCCTCACAGATACGCAGTATTTT
TRBV6-1,-,TRBJ1-2,TRBD1,CASREGTGYGYTF,TGTGCCAGCAGGGAAGGGACAGGCTATGGCTACACCTTC
TRBV27,once,TRBJ2-7,-,CASSSPFGPYEQYF,TGTGCCAGCAGTAGCCCGTTCGGCCCCTACGAGCAGTACTTC
TRBV10-3,-,TRBJ2-2,TRBD1,CAIGVDRGKTGELFF,TGTGCCATCGGTGTGGACAGGGGGAAGACCGGGGAGCTGTTTTTT
TRBV27,-,TRBJ1-2,-,CASSFGGEVRSYGYTF,TGTGCCAGCAGTTTTGGTGGGGAGGTGCGAAGCTATGGCTACACCTTC
TRBV4-1,few,TRBJ1-2,-,CASSQGLGGYTF,TGCGCCAGCAGCCAGGGGTTAGGTGGCTACACCTTC
TRBV5-4,-,TRBJ1-3,-,CASSGPNLGNTIYF,TGTGCCAGCAGCGGTCCCAACCTCGGAAACACCATATATTTT
TRBV9,-,TRBJ2-5,-,CASSVGSGIGETQYF,TGTGCCAGCAGCGTAGGGTCAGGGATTGGAGAGACCCAGTACTTC
TRBV6-5,-,TRBJ1-2,TRBD1,CASSYAGTALTF,TGTGCCAGCAGTTACGCGGGGACAGCCCTCACCTTC
TRBV7-2,-,TRBJ1-2,-,CASSLLTGSSGYTF,TGTGCCAGCAGCTTGCTGACAGGCTCTTCTGGCTACACCTTC
TRBV7-9,-,TRBJ2-1,TRBD2,CASTPASGRAKGGTEQFF,TGTGCCAGCACCCCCGCTAGCGGGAGGGCTAAGGGGGGTACTGAGCAGTTCTTC
TRBV23-1,-,TRBJ2-3,-,CASSPRHFASTDTQYF,TGCGCCAGCAGCCCTCGACACTTTGCTAGCACAGATACGCAGTATTTT
TRBV4-1,-,TRBJ2-7,TRBD2,CASSQVLRLAGGRSYEQYF,TGCGCCAGCAGCCAAGTGTTAAGACTAGCGGGAGGACGGTCCTACGAGCAGTACTTC
TRBV5-1,-,TRBJ2-3,TRBD1,CASSTGTGPFEMQYF,TGCGCCAGCAGCACTGGGACAGGCCCTTTCGAAATGCAGTATTTT
TRBV18,-,TRBJ2-2,TRBD2,CASSPLRGGNTGELFF,TGTGCCAGCTCACCCCTCCGGGGGGGGAACACCGGGGAGCTGTTTTTT
TRBV5-1,-,TRBJ2-3,TRBD1,CASSLITGGSTDTQYF,TGCGCCAGCAGCCTTATTACAGGGGGTTCCACAGATACGCAGTATTTT
TRBV2,-,TRBJ1-4,-,CASSYDPGATNEKLFF,TGTGCCAGCAGTTACGATCCCGGTGCAACTAATGAAAAACTGTTTTTT
TRBV6-5,-,TRBJ1-2,-,CASSLQGKHGYTF,TGTGCCAGCAGTCTTCAGGGAAAGCATGGCTACACCTTC
TRBV25-1,-,TRBJ2-1,TRBD1,CASSEYKGQGNRNEQFF,TGTGCCAGCAGTGAATATAAGGGACAGGGGAATCGAAATGAGCAGTTCTTC
TRBV6-6,few,TRBJ1-1,-,CASSSERTTEAFF,TGTGCCAGCAGTTCCGAAAGGACCACTGAAGCTTTCTTT
TRBV11-2,-,TRBJ1-3,-,CASSLDQVSGNTIYF,TGTGCCAGCAGCTTAGATCAGGTCTCTGGAAACACCATATATTTT
TRBV28,-,TRBJ2-1,-,CASSLGFQIDNEQFF,TGTGCCAGCAGTTTAGGGTTCCAGATAGACAATGAGCAGTTCTTC
TRBV5-6,-,TRBJ2-7,-,CASSPGTSSYEQYF,TGTGCCAGCAGCCCCGGGACCTCCTCCTACGAGCAGTACTTC
TRBV28,-,TRBJ1-3,-,CASSFNTYNTIYF,TGTGCCAGCAGTTTTAACACATACAACACCATATATTTT
TRBV15,-,TRBJ2-7,-,CATSRDDPKREQYF,TGTGCCACCAGCAGAGACGACCCAAAACGCGAGCAGTACTTC
TRBV2,-,TRBJ2-2,TRBD1,CASSEDERGQGVAGELFF,TGTGCCAGCAGTGAAGATGAGAGGGGACAGGGAGTCGCCGGGGAGCTGTTTTTT
TRBV4-1,-,TRBJ1-2,-,CASSQDLSVGGYTF,TGCGCCAGCAGCCAAGATTTATCGGTCGGTGGCTACACCTTC
TRBV9,-,TRBJ1-4,TRBD1,CASSVATGQYEKLFF,TGTGCCAGCAGCGTAGCTACGGGACAGTATGAAAAACTGTTTTTT
TRBV14,-,TRBJ2-1,TRBD2,CASTHGGLAGPYNEQFF,TGTGCCAGCACCCACGGAGGCCTAGCGGGGCCCTACAATGAGCAGTTCTTC
TRBV28,-,TRBJ1-3,-,CASSPRTLAGNTIYF,TGTGCCAGCAGCCCTCGGACTTTAGCTGGAAACACCATATATTTT
TRBV28,-,TRBJ2-7,-,CASSNYRDLGEQYF,TGTGCCAGCAGTAACTACAGGGATTTAGGCGAGCAGTACTTC
TRBV29-1,-,TRBJ1-1,TRBD1,CSVCRDRNIMNTEAFF,TGCAGCGTATGCCGGGACAGGAATATAATGAACACTGAAGCTTTCTTT
TRBV5-1,-,TRBJ1-3,-,CASSLVAAGSGNTIYF,TGCGCCAGCAGCTTGGTGGCGGCAGGTTCTGGAAACACCATATATTTT
TRBV2,-,TRBJ2-7,-,CASSESPGPSYEQYF,TGTGCCAGCAGTGAGAGTCCGGGTCCATCCTACGAGCAGTACTTC
TRBV6-5,-,TRBJ2-7,-,CASSRNQAYSYEQYF,TGTGCCAGCAGCCGGAACCAGGCCTACTCCTACGAGCAGTACTTC